This T cell receptor beta chain was profiled in a study of T cell changes during pregnancy in multiple sclerosis. Germline CDR1 is SQVTM and CDR2 is ANQGSEA. V was shortened by 0 bases and J by 2 bases, with 11 bases between the two germline ends. The CDR3 sequence is 15 residues long. Profiling relied on immunoSEQ multiplex PCR, and the TCRdb table lists in-frame clones only, not all of them. The sample has more than 9,000 clones, approximately 90% seen once. The source of this sequence is a female donor in good health, enrolled as a control in a pregnancy study. This sample comprised CD8+ T cells from peripheral blood mononuclear cells, obtained in the first trimester of pregnancy. The chain has TRBV29-1 and TRBJ2-1, with D unresolved. For the CDR3, the DNA is TGCAGCGTTGAAGAGCGGCGAGAGGCCTACAATGAGCAGTTCTTC. Residues: CSVEERREAYNEQFF.